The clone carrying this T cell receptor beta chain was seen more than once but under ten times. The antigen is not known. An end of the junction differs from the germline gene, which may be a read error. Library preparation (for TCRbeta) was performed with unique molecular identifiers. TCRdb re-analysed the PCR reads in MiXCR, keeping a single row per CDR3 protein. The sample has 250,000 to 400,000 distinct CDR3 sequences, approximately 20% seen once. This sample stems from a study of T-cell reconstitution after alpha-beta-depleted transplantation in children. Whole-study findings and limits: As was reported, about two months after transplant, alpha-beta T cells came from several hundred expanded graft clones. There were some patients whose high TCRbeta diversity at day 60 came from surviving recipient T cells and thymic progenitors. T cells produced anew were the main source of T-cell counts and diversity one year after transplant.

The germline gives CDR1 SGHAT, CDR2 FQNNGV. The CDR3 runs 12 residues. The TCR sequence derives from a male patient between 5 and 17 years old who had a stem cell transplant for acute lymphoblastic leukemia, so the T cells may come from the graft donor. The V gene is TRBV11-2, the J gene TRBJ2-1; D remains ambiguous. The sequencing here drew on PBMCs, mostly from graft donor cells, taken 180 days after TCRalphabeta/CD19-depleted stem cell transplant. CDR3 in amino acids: CASSSLRRYPRF. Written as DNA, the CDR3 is TGTGCCAGCAGCTCCCTTCGGCGGTATCCTCGATTC.